Listed below are T cell receptor beta chains from one sample, sequenced in a study of blood T cell repertoires in COVID-19. Data came from immunoSEQ multiplex PCR; TCRdb stores just in-frame clones and leaves some out. The sample gives 200,000 to 250,000 clones, roughly four fifths of which show up once; 1.9% is in the top ten. Sequences were obtained from peripheral blood. These receptors came from a man younger than 40 who had recovered from COVID-19. CDR3s include the opening cysteine and the closing phenylalanine or tryptophan. The D gene is left open where the match is weak. Some rows have no size entry. The others give once, few or many, or a class for an expanded clone.

j_gene	d_gene	v_gene	abundance	CDR3nt	CDR3aa
TRBJ2-2	TRBD1	TRBV6-5	.	TGTGCCAGCAGTAAACAGGGGGCGAACACCGGGGAGCTGTTTTTT	CASSKQGANTGELFF
TRBJ1-2	TRBD1	TRBV5-1	.	TGCGCCAGCAGCTATATTGACGGGACAGGGAATGGCTACACCTTC	CASSYIDGTGNGYTF
TRBJ1-1	.	TRBV7-3	.	TGTGCCAGCAGCTTACGACAGGCCAGTGAAGCTTTCTTT	CASSLRQASEAFF
TRBJ2-5	TRBD2	TRBV11-2	.	TGTGCCAGCAGCTCGGGGACTAGCGGGGGGCAGTGGGAGACCCAGTACTTC	CASSSGTSGGQWETQYF
TRBJ2-2	TRBD1	TRBV4-1	few	TGCGCCAGCAGCCACCGCGGACGGGCTGCACAGGGGACCGGGGAGCTGTTTTTT	CASSHRGRAAQGTGELFF
TRBJ2-7	.	TRBV4-1	.	TGCGCCAGCAGCCAAGAGGAGGCTAGCCTATACGAGCAGTACTTC	CASSQEEASLYEQYF
TRBJ2-3	TRBD2	TRBV20-1	.	TGCAGTGCTTCTCGGGGGGGCTCGCAGTATTTT	CSASRGGSQYF
TRBJ1-1	.	TRBV10-3	.	TGTGCCATCAGACCACAGGGACCGAACACTGAAGCTTTCTTT	CAIRPQGPNTEAFF
TRBJ2-1	TRBD2	TRBV5-1	.	TGCGCCAGCAGTGAAGCGGGGCCGAACAATGAGCAGTTCTTC	CASSEAGPNNEQFF
TRBJ2-3	.	TRBV2	.	TGTGCCAGCAGTGGTGGTAGCCTGACTGCTGATACGCAGTATTTT	CASSGGSLTADTQYF
TRBJ2-7	TRBD1	TRBV7-2	few	TGTGCCAGCAGCTTAGGGTACCGGGACAGGGGCCACGAGCAGTACTTC	CASSLGYRDRGHEQYF
TRBJ1-4	.	TRBV9	.	TGTGCCAGCAGCGTAGAGGAGGGAACTAATGAAAAACTGTTTTTT	CASSVEEGTNEKLFF
TRBJ1-2	TRBD1	TRBV10-2	.	TGCGCCAGCAGAGGACAGGGATTAAATGGCTACACCTTC	CASRGQGLNGYTF
TRBJ2-5	.	TRBV5-5	.	TGTGCCAGCAGCCCCGCTTGGGGTCCCCAGAGGGCCCAGTACTTC	CASSPAWGPQRAQYF
TRBJ2-1	.	TRBV11-2	.	TGTGCCAGCACCCTGGAATCAGGATGGGCTGAGCAGTTCTTC	CASTLESGWAEQFF
TRBJ1-1	.	TRBV19	.	TGTGCCAGTAGTATAAGAGAGACTGAAGCTTTCTTT	CASSIRETEAFF
TRBJ1-3	.	TRBV6-5	.	TGTGCCGGCAGCCGTAGTAATACCCTCGGAAACACCATATATTTT	CAGSRSNTLGNTIYF